The T cell receptor beta chain under discussion was sequenced for a study of yellow fever vaccine responses in identical twins. A remark on this clonotype: Its antigen is currently unknown.

TCRdb reprocessed the RT-PCR reads with MiXCR, giving one entry per CDR3 protein. The sample records about 3,600 distinct CDR3 sequences, approximately 87% being singletons. The study, taken as a whole, reports: Twins reportedly appeared to share part of their vaccine T cell response while keeping part individual.

After removal of 8 bases from V and 5 bases from J, the junction contained 9 bases not matched to a gene. Germline V gene sequence: CDR1 SGHNT, CDR2 YENEEA. The CDR3 runs 14 residues. The J gene is TRBJ2-7, the V gene TRBV11-3, with 10 bases matching TRBD2. Material: T cells from blood (PBMCs), unsorted or a sorted subset (not recorded which), obtained before or after yellow fever vaccination (not recorded which). The receptor was derived from a woman between 18 and 30 years old who received the yellow fever vaccine. The CDR3 reads CASQTASGRDEQYF. The CDR3 nucleotides are TGTGCCAGCCAGACTGCTAGCGGGAGAGACGAGCAGTACTTC.